The next 18 T cell receptor beta chains were all read from a single sample in a study of blood T cell repertoires in COVID-19. Repertoires were generated with immunoSEQ multiplex PCR, while TCRdb's copy carries only in-frame clones and drops some. The sample lists around 150,000 clones, approximately 84% occurring once. Material: peripheral blood. The source is a woman at least 80 years old with acute or convalescent COVID-19.

The rearrangement uses TRBV6-5 and TRBJ2-1, with D maybe TRBD1 (5 bases). Trimming pared 2 bases from V and 6 bases from J, leaving 14 bases between. Germline lookup yields CDR1 MNHEY and CDR2 SVGAGI. The CDR3 is made up of 15 amino acids. DNA for the CDR3: TGTGCCAGCAGTTACGGTCAGGGCTTTAGCAATGAGCAGTTCTTC. Amino acids: CASSYGQGFSNEQFF.

The chain has TRBV12-3 or TRBV12-4 and TRBJ2-7; a weak D match, TRBD1 (5 bases). Trimming removed 3 bases from V and 2 bases from J, with 8 bases in between. This CDR3 has 13 residues. The CDR3 region is CASSFDSTYEQYF. In DNA, the CDR3 is TGTGCCAGCAGTTTCGACAGCACCTACGAGCAGTACTTC.

The rearrangement uses TRBV12-3 or TRBV12-4 and TRBJ2-5; a possible D gene is TRBD2 (6 bases). Trimming took 3 bases from V and 5 from J, leaving 10 bases between them. The CDR3 is made up of 13 amino acids. As DNA, the CDR3 is TGTGCCAGCAGTTTCCCGGGGGTTGAGACCCAGTACTTC. Protein: CASSFPGVETQYF.

The V gene is TRBV7-2, the J gene TRBJ2-7; the match to TRBD2 covers 12 bases. From germline, CDR1 is SGHTA and CDR2 FQGNSA. V shed 1 base and J 6 bases; nucleotides not matched to a gene: 7. CDR3 length: 16 residues. The CDR3 nucleotides are TGTGCCAGCAGCTTAGTGACTAGCGGGAGAGTCTCCGAGCAGTACTTC. It yields the protein CASSLVTSGRVSEQYF.

This chain joins TRBV7-9 and TRBJ2-1, with D possibly matching TRBD1 (5 bases). This CDR3 comprises 14 residues. From germline, CDR1 is SEHNR and CDR2 FQNEAQ (reference sequence). V was pared by 2 bases and J by 3 bases, with 8 bases between. The CDR3 region has the DNA TGTGCCAGCAGCTTACTAGGGGACTACAATGAGCAGTTCTTC. Translating it yields CASSLLGDYNEQFF.

V is TRBV29-1 and J is TRBJ2-5; D is perhaps TRBD2 (5 bases). This CDR3 has 14 amino acids. CDR1 and CDR2 (germline): SQVTM, ANQGSEA. V lost 7 bases and J 7 bases, leaving 22 bases between the germline ends. The CDR3: CSALLGDRGRTQYF. The CDR3 DNA sequence: TGCAGCGCCCTGTTGGGTGACCGGGGTAGGACCCAGTACTTC.

The chain links TRBV5-1 to TRBJ2-1; 14 nucleotides line up with TRBD2. Germline-derived CDR1 and CDR2 are SGHRS and YFSETQ. V dropped 0 bases and J dropped 9; count of bases not matched to a gene: 5. This CDR3 region has 16 residues. The CDR3 sequence: CASSLEFGTSGSEQFF. The DNA for the CDR3 is TGCGCCAGCAGCTTGGAGTTCGGGACTAGCGGGAGTGAGCAGTTCTTC.

The J gene is TRBJ1-1, the V gene TRBV6-6; 7 bases fit TRBD1. The CDR3 totals 17 residues. Germline V gene sequence: CDR1 MNHNY, CDR2 SVGAGI (reference sequence). Germline trimming cut 5 bases from V and 4 bases from J; bases unmatched to any gene: 16. CDR3 residues: CASSPRWGEGARTEAFF. The CDR3 DNA is TGTGCCAGCAGTCCTCGGTGGGGTGAGGGGGCGCGCACTGAAGCTTTCTTT.

J is TRBJ1-4 and V is TRBV19; a weak D match, TRBD1 (6 bases). The CDR3 length is 14 residues. Germline CDR1 reads LNHDA; CDR2 reads SQIVND (reference sequence). V lost 7 bases, J lost 7 bases, and 16 bases lay in between. The CDR3 sequence is CASTLDRTREKLFF. The CDR3 region has the DNA TGTGCCAGTACCTTAGACAGGACTCGTGAAAAACTGTTTTTT.

This rearrangement joins TRBV6-2 or TRBV6-3 to TRBJ1-2; D unclear. CDR3 length equals 16 residues. CDR1 and CDR2 (germline): MNHEY, SVGEGT. V lost 2 bases and J 0 bases, leaving 13 bases between the germline ends. The CDR3 region has the DNA TGTGCCAGCAGTTACCCGACAAAGGGAGCTAACTATGGCTACACCTTC. This codes for CASSYPTKGANYGYTF.

The chain carries TRBV9 and TRBJ1-1, with no clear D. With 1 base removed from V and 0 bases from J, the gap between germline ends came to 7 bases. The germline CDR1 and CDR2 sequences are SGDLS and YYNGEE. The CDR3 spans 14 residues. The CDR3 sequence is CASSVLDLNTEAFF. The CDR3 DNA is TGTGCCAGCAGCGTACTAGATTTGAACACTGAAGCTTTCTTT.

The chain is built from TRBV19 and TRBJ1-5; D perhaps matches TRBD1 (5 bases). Trimming shortened V by 6 bases and J by 5 bases, and 11 bases separated the two germline ends. The germline V gene has CDR1 LNHDA and CDR2 SQIVND (reference sequence). CDR3 size: 13 residues. Written as DNA, the CDR3 is TGTGCCAGTAGACCCAGGGAGGATCAGCCCCAGCATTTT. The encoded protein is CASRPREDQPQHF.

The chain employs TRBV6-1 and TRBJ2-5, with D hard to call. The CDR3 totals 14 residues. Germline V gene lookup returns CDR1 MNHNS and CDR2 SASEGT. V was trimmed by 3 bases and J by 1 base, leaving 9 bases between them. The CDR3 DNA reads as TGTGCCAGCAGTGAGTACTCACTCCAAGAGACCCAGTACTTC. Protein product: CASSEYSLQETQYF.

This clone was seen only once. The sample has other DNA sequences that encode this CDR3 too. V is TRBV3-1 (or the pseudogene TRBV3-2) and J is TRBJ1-5; TRBD1 matches 7 bases. From germline, CDR1 is LGHDT and CDR2 YNNKEL (reference sequence). CDR3 size: 15 residues. V lost 6 bases to trimming and J lost 0 bases; unmatched junction nucleotides: 5. The CDR3 coding sequence is TGTGCCAGCAGTCGTACAGGGGATAGCAATCAGCCCCAGCATTTT. Its protein product is CASSRTGDSNQPQHF.

About this clone itself: The junction departs from germline at one end; a sequencing error may be responsible. The V and J genes are TRBV5-6 and TRBJ1-1, with TRBD1 matching over 7 bases. Germline V gene sequence: CDR1 SGHDT, CDR2 YYEEEE. This CDR3 region has 13 residues. The CDR3, as DNA: TGTGCCAGCAGCTTGGGGACAGGTGTGGGGTGTATCTTT. It translates to CASSLGTGVGCIF.

The chain is built from TRBV7-7 and TRBJ1-3, with D possibly matching TRBD1 (5 bases). This CDR3 has 15 residues. V was clipped by 5 bases and J by 4 bases, with 15 bases between them. Per germline, CDR1 SSHAT and CDR2 FNYEAQ (reference sequence). The CDR3 sequence is CASSPSSGEGNTIYF. The CDR3 coding sequence is TGTGCCAGCAGCCCAAGTTCGGGGGAAGGAAACACCATATATTTT. Drawing the rest from reference TRBV7-7 and TRBJ1-3, the complete variable domain is GAGVSQSPRYKVTKRGQDVTLRCDPISSHATLYWYQQALGQGPEFLTYFNYEAQPDKSGLPSDRFSAERPEGSISTLTIQRTEQRDSAMYRCASSPSSGEGNTIYFGEGSWLTVV.

The rearrangement joins TRBV19 to TRBJ1-1, with D possibly TRBD1 on 6 matching bases. The V end was cut by 11 bases, the J end by 1 base, with 14 bases between. Germline V CDR1 and CDR2: LNHDA, SQIVND (reference sequence). CDR3 size: 13 residues. CDR3 amino acids: CASSGGWNTEAFF. The CDR3 DNA reads as TGTGCCTCCAGCGGGGGCTGGAACACTGAAGCTTTCTTT.

The chain recombines TRBV3-1 (or the pseudogene TRBV3-2) with TRBJ1-1; a weak D match, TRBD1 (6 bases). This CDR3 is 13 amino acids long. The germline gives CDR1 LGHDT, CDR2 YNNKEL (reference sequence). The V end lost 6 bases, the J end lost 2 bases, and 10 bases lay between the germline ends. The CDR3, as DNA: TGTGCCAGCAGACAGGGTATAAACACTGAAGCTTTCTTT. Translating it yields CASRQGINTEAFF.